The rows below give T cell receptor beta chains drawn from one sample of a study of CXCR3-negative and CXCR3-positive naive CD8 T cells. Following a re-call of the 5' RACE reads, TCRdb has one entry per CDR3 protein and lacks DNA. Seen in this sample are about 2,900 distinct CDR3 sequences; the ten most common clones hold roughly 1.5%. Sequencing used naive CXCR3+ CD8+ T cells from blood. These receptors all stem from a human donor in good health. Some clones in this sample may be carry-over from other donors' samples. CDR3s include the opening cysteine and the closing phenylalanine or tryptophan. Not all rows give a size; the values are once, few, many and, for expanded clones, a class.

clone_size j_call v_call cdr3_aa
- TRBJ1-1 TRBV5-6 CASSLTVNTEAFF
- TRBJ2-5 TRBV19 CASRDRGQETQYF
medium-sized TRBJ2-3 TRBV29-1 CSVTGSGTDTQYF
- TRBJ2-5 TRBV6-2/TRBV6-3 CASRLYEETQYF
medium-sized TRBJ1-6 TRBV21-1 CASSNPCERLSNSPLHF
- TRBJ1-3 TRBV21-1 CASSPRGISGNTIYF
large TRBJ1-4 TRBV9 CASSATGVYGNEKLFF
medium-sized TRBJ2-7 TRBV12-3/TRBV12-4 CASSYGRTAYEQYF
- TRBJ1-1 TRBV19 CATAGQTKMNTEAFF
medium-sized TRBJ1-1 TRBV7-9 CASSSTIRGTSLNTEAFF